This entry is about one T cell receptor (beta chain). What it binds is not known. This sample was taken from a study of naive and memory T cell subsets. Regarding the study as a whole: Over 90% of naive TCR sequences appeared only once after error correction, unlike memory subsets.

Two oligonucleotides, mixed equimolar, formed the beta constant-region primer covering TRBC1 and TRBC2. Nested alpha and beta constant-region primers with the SP2 primer drove four PCR rounds on ligated cDNA. In TCRdb, the UMI-ligation and nested PCR reads were re-called with MiXCR into one record per CDR3 protein. This sample has about 120,000 distinct CDR3 sequences, with about 36% found just once. The receptor comes from a human donor in good health. Sequenced input: central memory CD4+ T cells from blood.

The CDR3 protein is CASSYRGSRSGANVLTF. The CDR3 coding sequence is TGTGCCAGCAGTTACAGGGGGAGTCGCTCTGGGGCCAACGTCCTGACTTTC. This chain joins TRBV27 and TRBJ2-6; 8 nucleotides line up with TRBD1. The junction had 5 bases not matched to a gene; V was cut back by 4 bases and J by 0 bases. The CDR3 has 17 amino acids. Germline V gene lookup returns CDR1 MNHEY and CDR2 SMNVEV (reference sequence).